The 14 T cell receptor beta chains in this list originate from one sample, sequenced in a study of OX40 agonist ivuxolimab in advanced cancers. Sequenced by immunoSEQ multiplex PCR; TCRdb stores in-frame clones only, minus some. This sample has tens of thousands of clones, with 90% to 95% found just once. Sample: CD4+ or CD8+ T cells sorted from blood, taken in a trial of the OX40 agonist ivuxolimab. The source is an adult with an advanced solid tumor such as melanoma, head and neck, liver or kidney cancer.

The chain joins TRBV5-1 to TRBJ2-1, with 8 bases matching TRBD1. Germline CDR1 reads SGHRS; CDR2 reads YFSETQ. The CDR3 consists of 16 residues. V shed 3 bases and J 7 bases; nucleotides not matched to a gene: 12. CDR3 nucleotides: TGCGCCAGCAGCTCACTTCCCGGGACAGGAAAAAATGAGCAGTTCTTC. Translation gives CASSSLPGTGKNEQFF.

The rearrangement links TRBV7-8 to TRBJ2-7, with a possible D match to TRBD2 (6 bases). Looked up from germline, CDR1 is SGHVS and CDR2 is FQNEAQ. This CDR3 is built from 15 residues. Trimming took 5 bases from V and 5 from J, leaving 19 bases between them. CDR3 bases: TGTGCCAGCAGCGGAGGGACGGGACCCCCGGACGAGCAGTACTTC. Translation: CASSGGTGPPDEQYF. The full variable domain, its missing parts supplied by reference TRBV7-8 and TRBJ2-7, is GAGVSQSPRYKVAKRGQDVALRCDPISGHVSLFWYQQALGQGPEFLTYFQNEAQLDKSGLPSDRFFAERPEGSVSTLKIQRTQQEDSAVYLCASSGGTGPPDEQYFGPGTRLTVT.

The chain couples TRBV6-5 to TRBJ2-7; perhaps TRBD2 as D (5 bases). Per the germline V gene, CDR1 is MNHEY and CDR2 is SVGAGI. The CDR3 is 10 amino acids. The V end was cut by 8 bases, the J end by 3 bases, with 5 bases between. In nucleotides, the CDR3 is TGTGCCAGCGGACTCTACGAGCAGTACTTC. Its protein is CASGLYEQYF.

The gene calls are TRBV7-2 and TRBJ2-5, with TRBD2 identical over 9 bases. CDR3 size: 17 residues. Germline assignment: CDR1 SGHTA and CDR2 FQGNSA. V was clipped by 1 base and J by 5 bases; unmatched bases: 11. The CDR3 coding sequence is TGTGCCAGCAGCTTAGGTGTTAGCGGGAGATTAAGGGAGACCCAGTACTTC. It specifies CASSLGVSGRLRETQYF.

J is TRBJ1-1 and V is TRBV6-5; weak D call: TRBD1 (5 bases). The CDR3 extends over 14 amino acids. CDR1 is MNHEY, CDR2 SVGAGI, per germline. Trimming removed 6 bases from V and 3 bases from J, with 14 bases in between. The CDR3 sequence: CASSPTRQYTEAFF. The CDR3 DNA reads TGTGCCAGCAGCCCTACGCGACAGTACACTGAAGCTTTCTTT.

The chain has TRBV4-1 and TRBJ2-1, with D uncertain. Germline-derived CDR1 and CDR2 are MGHRA and YSYEKL. V lost 1 base, J lost 2 bases, and 3 bases lay in between. CDR3 size: 13 residues. The CDR3 DNA reads as TGCGCCAGCAGCCAAGCCACCTACAATGAGCAGTTCTTC. Its translation: CASSQATYNEQFF.

The V call is TRBV29-1, the J call TRBJ2-5, with 13 positions matching TRBD2. CDR1 SQVTM and CDR2 ANQGSEA come from the germline V gene. The CDR3 spans 14 residues. Germline trimming cut 8 bases from V and 2 bases from J; bases unmatched to any gene: 5. CDR3 in amino acids: CSTGLAGAQETQYF. The DNA of the CDR3 is TGCAGCACTGGACTAGCGGGAGCTCAAGAGACCCAGTACTTC. The entire variable domain, with the rest obtained from reference TRBV29-1 and TRBJ2-5, is as follows: SAVISQKPSRDICQRGTSLTIQCQVDSQVTMMFWYRQQPGQSLTLIATANQGSEATYESGFVIDKFPISRPNLTFSTLTVSNMSPEDSSIYLCSTGLAGAQETQYFGPGTRLLVL.

The chain recombines TRBV4-3 with TRBJ2-5; D perhaps matches TRBD1 (5 bases). TRBJ2-7 matches the DNA end more closely, so the J call is doubtful. The CDR3 sequence is 15 residues long. Germline assignment: CDR1 LGHNA and CDR2 YSLEER. The CDR3, as DNA: TGCGCCAGCAGCCAAGATGGTCAGGGCACCTACGAGCAGTACTTC. Amino acid sequence: CASSQDGQGTYEQYF.

This chain uses TRBV10-3 with TRBJ2-7, with D possibly being TRBD2 (6 bases). Per germline, CDR1 ENHRY and CDR2 SYGVKD. Trimming pared 8 bases from V and 4 bases from J, leaving 15 bases between. This CDR3 spans 13 amino acids. The CDR3 sequence is CAIRIAEFYEQYF. CDR3 nucleotides: TGTGCCATCCGAATAGCGGAGTTTTACGAGCAGTACTTC.

CDR3 in DNA: TGTGCCAGCGAGGGGGACGGCAGCGGGCAGTTCTTC. This encodes CASEGDGSGQFF. The gene calls are TRBV2 and TRBJ2-1, with a possible D match to TRBD1 (6 bases). V was trimmed by 8 bases and J by 12 bases, leaving 17 bases between them. This CDR3 has 12 residues. The germline V gene has CDR1 SNHLY and CDR2 FYNNEI.

V and J are TRBV6-5 and TRBJ1-2, with unresolved D. Germline V CDR1 and CDR2: MNHEY, SVGAGI. V lost 2 bases and J lost 5, with 12 bases in between. CDR3 length equals 14 residues. The CDR3 is CASSYVATPYGYTF. The DNA of the CDR3 is TGTGCCAGCAGTTACGTTGCAACGCCGTATGGCTACACCTTC.

V is TRBV6-6 and J is TRBJ1-1, with D hard to call. V shed 2 bases and J shed 5 bases, with 12 bases lying between them. This CDR3 is 14 amino acids long. The germline V gene has CDR1 MNHNY and CDR2 SVGAGI (reference sequence). CDR3 protein: CASSYPPLGTEAFF. The CDR3 region has the DNA TGTGCCAGCAGTTACCCACCGTTAGGGACTGAAGCTTTCTTT.

The rearrangement links TRBV4-1 to TRBJ2-7; 7 positions match TRBD1. Trimming took 0 bases from V and 0 from J; bases not matched to a gene: 5. This CDR3 has 16 amino acids. Germline CDR1 MGHRA, CDR2 YSYEKL. CDR3 amino acids: CASSQEVGQRSYEQYF. The CDR3 DNA reads TGCGCCAGCAGCCAAGAGGTGGGACAGCGCTCCTACGAGCAGTACTTC.

The chain links TRBV19 to TRBJ1-1, with a possible D match to TRBD1 (5 bases). V lost 3 bases and J 0 bases, leaving 8 bases between the germline ends. Germline V gene data show CDR1 as LNHDA and CDR2 as SQIVND (reference sequence). This CDR3 region has 14 residues. CDR3 bases: TGTGCCAGTAGTATGGACATTCTGAACACTGAAGCTTTCTTT. This encodes CASSMDILNTEAFF. Using reference TRBV19 and TRBJ1-1 for the parts outside the CDR3, the full variable domain is DGGITQSPKYLFRKEGQNVTLSCEQNLNHDAMYWYRQDPGQGLRLIYYSQIVNDFQKGDIAEGYSVSREKKESFPLTVTSAQKNPTAFYLCASSMDILNTEAFFGQGTRLTVV.